This T cell receptor beta chain derives from a study of control samples from healthy donors and cancer patients. There are a few counts of this clone. Profiled with immunoSEQ multiplex PCR; TCRdb holds only in-frame clones, not every one. The repertoire holds around 100,000 clones, with roughly 92% as singletons. V lost 6 bases to trimming and J lost 7 bases, with 18 bases between them. CDR1 and CDR2 (germline): LNHDA, SQIVND (reference sequence). The CDR3 has 14 amino acids. Sequencing was carried out using blood. This chain connects TRBV19 to TRBJ1-2; D possibly corresponds to TRBD1 (5 bases). The TCR comes from a human donor in good health. The donor label of this sample is uncertain. DNA of the CDR3: TGTGCCAGTAGGCTCGCAGGGATGCTGAGTGGCTACACCTTC. Amino acids: CASRLAGMLSGYTF. Full variable domain (rest looked up from reference TRBV19 and TRBJ1-2): DGGITQSPKYLFRKEGQNVTLSCEQNLNHDAMYWYRQDPGQGLRLIYYSQIVNDFQKGDIAEGYSVSREKKESFPLTVTSAQKNPTAFYLCASRLAGMLSGYTFGSGTRLTVV.